The next 23 T cell receptor beta chains were all read from a single sample in a study of control samples from healthy donors and cancer patients. Method: immunoSEQ multiplex PCR; TCRdb's copy keeps in-frame clones and lacks some. The sample consists of around 140,000 clones, more than 80% of them appearing once. The material sequenced was blood. The receptors originated from a man aged 40-49 years in good health.

The chain joins TRBV29-1 to TRBJ2-7; D remains ambiguous. Between the trimmed V and J ends, which lost 4 bases and 3 bases, there was a span of 13 bases. Germline V lookup: CDR1 SQVTM, CDR2 ANQGSEA. The CDR3 contains 13 residues. CDR3 DNA sequence: TGCAGCGTTGGAGACGGCCCCGACTACGAGCAGTACTTC. It is translated as CSVGDGPDYEQYF.

The rearrangement uses TRBV28 and TRBJ1-6, with D hard to call. The CDR3 is made up of 14 amino acids. The germline CDR1 and CDR2 sequences are MDHEN and SYDVKM. Trimming cost V 0 bases and J 5 bases, with 5 bases left between them. In DNA, the CDR3 is TGTGCCAGCAGTTTATGGGTAGATAATTCACCCCTCCACTTT. Protein: CASSLWVDNSPLHF.

CDR3 nucleotide sequence: TGTGCCAGCAGCGACCACAAGTTCTACGAGCAGTACTTC. Its protein product is CASSDHKFYEQYF. The V call is TRBV14, the J call TRBJ2-7; D unclear. Germline assignment: CDR1 SGHDN and CDR2 FVKESK. This CDR3 spans 13 amino acids. Trimming left V 5 bases short and J 3 bases short, with 11 bases between.

The V gene is TRBV6-1, the J gene TRBJ2-3, with 7 bases fitting TRBD2. Germline loops: CDR1 MNHNS, CDR2 SASEGT. After removal of 10 bases from V and 1 base from J, the junction contained 11 bases not matched to a gene. There are 15 residues in the CDR3. This chain's CDR3 is CATRLAPWGTDTQYF. The CDR3 DNA sequence: TGTGCCACCAGACTAGCACCCTGGGGCACAGATACGCAGTATTTT.

CDR3 nucleotides: TGTGCCAGCAGCTTGGGACCGACTCGTAGCAATCAGCCCCAGCATTTT. It codes for CASSLGPTRSNQPQHF. The chain uses TRBV5-4 and TRBJ1-5; D is unclear. This CDR3 comprises 16 residues. Trimming cost V 0 bases and J 0 bases, with 10 bases left between them. Germline CDR1 SGHNT, CDR2 YYREEE (reference sequence).

Points on this clone: Other nucleotide sequences in the sample specify the same CDR3. The chain uses TRBV6-5 and TRBJ1-1, with unresolved D. CDR3 length: 13 amino acids. The V end was cut by 9 bases, the J end by 4 bases, with 15 bases between. The V gene's germline CDR1 is MNHEY and CDR2 SVGAGI. The CDR3 spells CASEEGRSTEAFF. CDR3 nucleotide sequence: TGTGCCAGTGAGGAGGGAAGGAGCACTGAAGCTTTCTTT.

A single count supports this clone. The chain joins TRBV30 to TRBJ2-1; possibly TRBD2 for D (6 bases). Germline CDR1 GTSNPN, CDR2 SVGIG (reference sequence). Trimming shortened V by 3 bases and J by 8 bases, and 20 bases separated the two germline ends. The CDR3 is 15 residues long. The CDR3, as DNA: TGTGCCTGGAGCTGGGGCGGGACCTCTCGGGATGAGCAGTTCTTC. Its translation: CAWSWGGTSRDEQFF.

The genes are TRBV4-1 and TRBJ1-4; possible D gene TRBD1, 5 bases. This CDR3 contains 18 residues. V lost 3 bases to trimming and J lost 7 bases, with 24 bases between them. Germline V lookup: CDR1 MGHRA, CDR2 YSYEKL. The CDR3 bases are TGCGCCAGCAGCCAGCCATTAAAACCGGGACCCGGAAGTGAAAAACTGTTTTTT. Protein sequence: CASSQPLKPGPGSEKLFF.

The V gene is TRBV4-1, the J gene TRBJ2-7; D ambiguous. Trimming left V 0 bases short and J 3 bases short, with 12 bases between. Germline CDR1 and CDR2: MGHRA and YSYEKL. This CDR3 comprises 15 residues. The CDR3 region has the DNA TGCGCCAGCAGCCAAGATGCACAATTCTTCTACGAGCAGTACTTC. It encodes CASSQDAQFFYEQYF.

The chain has TRBV2 and TRBJ1-1; D gene unclear. CDR3 length: 13 residues. Trimming pared 6 bases from V and 6 bases from J, leaving 14 bases between. Germline assignment: CDR1 SNHLY and CDR2 FYNNEI. The CDR3 DNA is TGTGCCAGCAGGGCCGAGGGTTTATCTGAAGCTTTCTTT. The encoded protein is CASRAEGLSEAFF.

The chain employs TRBV5-4 and TRBJ1-4; 7 bases fit TRBD1. V trimming: 3 bases; J trimming: 7 bases; junction bases outside the gene matches: 6. Per germline, CDR1 SGHNT and CDR2 YYREEE (reference sequence). CDR3 length: 14 amino acids. The CDR3 DNA reads as TGTGCCAGCAGCTGGGGACAGTCAGGTGAAAAACTGTTTTTT. Encoded protein: CASSWGQSGEKLFF.

This clone was observed a handful of times. DNA of the CDR3: TGTGCCAGCAGCCACAAAAGTATCACTGAAGCTTTCTTT. Protein: CASSHKSITEAFF. V is TRBV7-9 and J is TRBJ1-1; D is unresolved. Germline V gene sequence: CDR1 SEHNR, CDR2 FQNEAQ (reference sequence). The CDR3 runs 13 residues. V was pared by 5 bases and J by 4 bases, with 11 bases between. Full variable domain (rest looked up from reference TRBV7-9 and TRBJ1-1): DTGVSQNPRHKITKRGQNVTFRCDPISEHNRLYWYRQTLGQGPEFLTYFQNEAQLEKSRLLSDRFSAERPKGSFSTLEIQRTEQGDSAMYLCASSHKSITEAFFGQGTRLTVV.

The gene calls are TRBV28 and TRBJ1-2, with D unresolved. V was cut by 3 bases and J by 8 bases, with 10 bases left in between. The CDR3 has 12 amino acids. Germline CDR1 MDHEN, CDR2 SYDVKM. For the CDR3, the DNA is TGTGCCAGCAGTTTTAACGAGAGGGGCTACACCTTC. Translating it yields CASSFNERGYTF.

The V gene is TRBV18, the J gene TRBJ1-2; D is unclear. Trimming cost V 5 bases and J 6 bases, with 13 bases left between them. The length of the CDR3 is 13 residues. Germline V gene data show CDR1 as KGHSH and CDR2 as LQKENI. As DNA, the CDR3 is TGTGCCAGCTCAGTCGACCCCGGACATGGCTACACCTTC. Translating it yields CASSVDPGHGYTF.

The gene calls are TRBV7-9 and TRBJ2-5, with D tentatively TRBD1 or TRBD2 (5 bases each). Deletions cut 5 bases from V and 0 bases from J, with 13 bases between. Germline lookup yields CDR1 SEHNR and CDR2 FQNEAQ (reference sequence). The CDR3 spans 15 residues. The CDR3 is CASSPGTGYQETQYF. CDR3 DNA: TGTGCCAGCAGCCCGGGGACGGGGTACCAAGAGACCCAGTACTTC.

This sequence joins TRBV18 and TRBJ2-2; D gene ambiguous. The CDR3 is made up of 11 amino acids. V gave up 3 bases and J gave up 7 bases, with 3 bases separating them. Germline V CDR1 and CDR2: KGHSH, LQKENI. This chain's CDR3 is CASSPNGELFF. The CDR3 nucleotides read TGTGCCAGCTCACCGAACGGGGAGCTGTTTTTT.

The rearrangement uses TRBV18 and TRBJ2-7; no clear D gene. Germline V gene sequence: CDR1 KGHSH, CDR2 LQKENI. The CDR3 has 12 amino acids. The ends were cut back, 1 base at V and 6 bases at J, with 7 bases in the middle. The CDR3 nucleotides read TGTGCCAGCTCACCACAGGCTGGCGAGCAGTACTTC. It is translated as CASSPQAGEQYF.

The rearrangement joins TRBV5-1 to TRBJ2-5; 7 bases are shared with TRBD1. This CDR3 comprises 15 residues. V was pared by 4 bases and J by 7 bases, with 13 bases of the junction left unmatched. Per the germline V gene, CDR1 is SGHRS and CDR2 is YFSETQ. In DNA, the CDR3 is TGCGCCAGCAGCATACAATCCGGGACAGCTGGGACCCAGTACTTC. This gives the protein CASSIQSGTAGTQYF.

The chain links TRBV6-5 to TRBJ1-5, with TRBD1 matching over 8 bases. With 5 bases clipped from V and 3 bases from J, the junction kept 6 bases outside the gene matches. CDR3 length equals 15 residues. In germline, CDR1 is MNHEY, CDR2 SVGAGI. CDR3 coding DNA: TGTGCCAGCAGTCTTCAGGGGGCGGACAATCAGCCCCAGCATTTT. Translating it yields CASSLQGADNQPQHF.

The J gene is TRBJ2-7, the V gene TRBV11-2, with D possibly being TRBD1 (6 bases). V lost 5 bases, J lost 4 bases, and 18 bases lay in between. Germline CDR1 SGHAT, CDR2 FQNNGV. The CDR3 covers 15 residues. CDR3 in amino acids: CASSGDRDIRYEQYF. In nucleotides, the CDR3 is TGTGCCAGCAGCGGGGACCGGGACATTCGGTACGAGCAGTACTTC.

V and J are TRBV5-1 and TRBJ2-1; either TRBD1 or TRBD2 may supply D (6 bases each). Germline CDR1 is SGHRS and CDR2 is YFSETQ. This CDR3 has 17 residues. V shed 3 bases and J shed 3 bases, with 19 bases lying between them. Written as DNA, the CDR3 is TGCGCCAGCAGCTCCCAGGGTACGGGGGCGGGCTACAATGAGCAGTTCTTC. Protein sequence: CASSSQGTGAGYNEQFF. The full variable domain, with the rest looked up from reference TRBV5-1 and TRBJ2-1, is KAGVTQTPRYLIKTRGQQVTLSCSPISGHRSVSWYQQTPGQGLQFLFEYFSETQRNKGNFPGRFSGRQFSNSRSEMNVSTLELGDSALYLCASSSQGTGAGYNEQFFGPGTRLTVL.

The DNA for the CDR3 is TGCGCCAGCAGCCTCGGGGAAGTTAACTATGGCTACACCTTC. This codes for CASSLGEVNYGYTF. The chain uses TRBV4-1 and TRBJ1-2; D is ambiguous. With 4 bases removed from V and 1 base from J, the gap between germline ends came to 10 bases. The CDR3 is 14 amino acids. CDR1 and CDR2 (germline): MGHRA, YSYEKL.

V usage is TRBV3-1 (or the pseudogene TRBV3-2) and J usage is TRBJ1-6; no definite D call. The CDR3 is made up of 15 amino acids. The ends were cut back, 3 bases at V and 9 bases at J, with 15 bases in the middle. The germline gives CDR1 LGHDT, CDR2 YNNKEL (reference sequence). CDR3 sequence reads: CASSHFYPVSSPLHF. The CDR3 nucleotides are TGTGCCAGCAGCCATTTCTATCCAGTTTCTTCACCCCTCCACTTT.